This T cell receptor (beta chain) emerged from a study of shared clonotypes between healthy human individuals (TCRdb year 2020). Broadly, across the study: The cohort included three men and two women between 18 and 49 years of age. To estimate repertoire size and how much clonotype sharing occurs between individuals, the study deeply sequenced the blood TCR repertoires of five or six healthy adults. Leukapheresis yielded between about 0.85 and 10 billion PBMCs per donor. To increase sequencing depth and limit assay-specific biases, different laboratories used diverse techniques to prepare libraries and sequence TCR repertoires. Per donor, three plates each were used for CD4 naive and CD4 memory, two for CD8 naive, and one for CD8 memory.

Relative to germline, V is 6 bases shorter and J is 2 bases shorter, with 19 bases between their ends. The CDR3 numbers 16 residues from cysteine through phenylalanine. The kept DNA is CDR3 alone, 48 bases in frame from the first base. Per the germline V gene, MDHEN is the CDR1 and SYDVKM is the CDR2. This clone was detected once. What this receptor recognizes is not known. No much larger clone exists at a distance of one base, and base qualities are not known. CD8 naive samples were CD45RO-negative cells positively selected for CCR7, giving a CD45RA+CCR7+ population that excluded TemRA cells. Donors were healthy HIV-negative adults with no recently reported acute infections or vaccinations. Every donor was a Caucasian adult residing in Nashville, Tennessee, USA. Blood was collected by leukapheresis, and PBMCs were isolated by Ficoll-Histopaque density gradient centrifugation and then cryopreserved in liquid nitrogen vapor phase. Analytical flow cytometry was used to check the purity and quantity of every magnetically sorted T cell population. Each sorted fraction had its genomic DNA isolated and then quantified by UV absorbance on a Nanodrop 2000c.

Beyond this particular receptor, the publication reports: Clonotypes shared by all four sorted-subset donors showed higher generation probabilities than non-shared clonotypes. Pairwise subsampling led to the expectation that sequencing depth would affect the degree of clonotype sharing among donors. Naive subsets generally had larger estimated clonotype richness than memory subsets did. Only blood was sampled, and tissue TCR repertoires likely differ from those in blood. The small number of donors limited the genetic and exposure-history diversity represented. Across four donors, around 5% of naive CD4, roughly 3.5% of naive CD8, about 2.3% of memory CD4, and around 0.4% of memory CD8 clonotypes were shared. Incomplete sequencing was indicated by rarefaction of sorted-subset datasets, despite the large sequencing depth.

Using the deep immunoSEQ assay, TCR CDR3 regions were amplified from genomic DNA by multiplex PCR. Genomic DNA extracted from each cell subset was distributed evenly over all wells of several immunoSEQ 96-well plates, and each plate served as one replicate. For sorted subsets, approximately 210 ng of genomic DNA, equivalent to 25,000 to 35,000 T cell genomes, went into each replicate PCR. Purified libraries were quantified with a Qubit 3.0 fluorometer, sized on a Bioanalyzer 2100, and re-quantified with the KAPA Library Quantification kit. Every immunoSEQ 96-well plate was sequenced on a separate single-read 150-cycle Illumina NextSeq 550 flow cell. The authors' analysis ran thus. The immunoSEQ output contained only junctional sequences without quality scores, so filtering could not match that applied to full-length reads. To assign V/J genes and CDR3, sequences were annotated using PyIR, a Python wrapper for IgBLAST v1.9, with IMGT germline references. Reads with weak V/J assignments (E-value above 1e-6), missing CDR3, stop codons, out-of-frame junctions, or ambiguous translated residues were removed. A V3J clonotype was defined by an identical inferred V gene, J gene, and CDR3 amino acid sequence. To compute the percentage overlap between repertoires, the number of shared unique clonotypes was divided by the size of the smaller repertoire. Richness of each repertoire was evaluated using RTK rarefaction, the Chao1 estimator, and Recon v2.1 estimates of unobserved clonotypes. For all TCRbeta clonotypes obtained by the gDNA method from a few donors, generation probabilities were computed with OLGA. This is the immuneACCESS table as TCRdb keeps it, with only in-frame sequences that have V and J called. A part of the clones is gone; compared with another copy, unresolved V genes explain less than half, and the rest is unexplained. The DNA was the basis for D and trimming; V, J and clone size are from that table. Counted in this sample were more than 600,000 clones; about 91% of them appeared once. Clones ranked in the top ten supply more than 20% of the sample.

The V and J segments used are TRBV28 and TRBJ2-5, with the D gene uncertain. The specimen sequenced was naive CD8+ T cells sorted from blood. This specimen's cell subset or site label, interpreted: CD45RA+CCR7+. This sequence was found in a man under 40 in good health. The nucleotides are TGTGCCAGCAGCCTAACCCTCCTACACCTTCAAGAGACCCAGTACTTC. This sequence encodes CASSLTLLHLQETQYF. Full variable domain (CDR3 extended with the reference TRBV28 and TRBJ2-5 proteins): DVKVTQSSRYLVKRTGEKVFLECVQDMDHENMFWYRQDPGLGLRLIYFSYDVKMKEKGDIPEGYSVSREKKERFSLILESASTNQTSMYLCASSLTLLHLQETQYFGPGTRLLVL.